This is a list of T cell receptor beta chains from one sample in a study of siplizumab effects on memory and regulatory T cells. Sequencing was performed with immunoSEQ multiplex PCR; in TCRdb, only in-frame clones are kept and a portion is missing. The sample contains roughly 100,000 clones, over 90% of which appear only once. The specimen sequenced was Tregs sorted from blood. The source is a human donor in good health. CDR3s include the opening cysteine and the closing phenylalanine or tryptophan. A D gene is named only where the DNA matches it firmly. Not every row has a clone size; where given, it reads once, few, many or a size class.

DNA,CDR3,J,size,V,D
TGTGCCAGCAGCGGGGTGTCGAGAGAGACCCAGTACTTC,CASSGVSRETQYF,TRBJ2-5,NA,TRBV5-6,NA
TGTGCCAGCAGCATAGCCGGGGAGCTGTTTTTT,CASSIAGELFF,TRBJ2-2,NA,TRBV5-4,NA
TGTGCCAGCAGCCCGGGACAGGGGGCAAGGGAGCAGTTCTTC,CASSPGQGAREQFF,TRBJ2-1,few,TRBV7-3,TRBD1
TGTGCCAGTAGTATTTGGACAGGGGCCCAGCCCCAGCATTTT,CASSIWTGAQPQHF,TRBJ1-5,NA,TRBV19,TRBD1
TGCGCCAGCAGCTTGGTGTCACAGGAAGAGACCCAGTACTTC,CASSLVSQEETQYF,TRBJ2-5,NA,TRBV5-1,NA
TGCGCCAGCACCGAAATGGACGGGAATGGCTACACCTTC,CASTEMDGNGYTF,TRBJ1-2,NA,TRBV5-1,NA
TGCGCCAGCAGCCAAGAGTACAACCATGGCTACACCTTC,CASSQEYNHGYTF,TRBJ1-2,NA,TRBV4-1,NA
TGTGCCACCAGCAGAGACGGGATTACACAAGAGACCCAGTACTTC,CATSRDGITQETQYF,TRBJ2-5,NA,TRBV15,NA
TGTGCCAGCAGCTGGATCCGGGACACCCGTGTTGCTTTCTTT,CASSWIRDTRVAFF,TRBJ1-1,NA,TRBV7-2,NA
TGTGCCAGCAGCTTAGTCGGCAGCTTGGGCGCTGAAGCTTTCTTT,CASSLVGSLGAEAFF,TRBJ1-1,NA,TRBV7-9,NA
TGTGCCAGCTCACGGCAGGGGGCCGATGAGCAGTTCTTC,CASSRQGADEQFF,TRBJ2-1,NA,TRBV18,TRBD1
TGTGCCAGCAGCCCGCCGACTAGCGGGGGGGTCGTCGAGCAGTACTTC,CASSPPTSGGVVEQYF,TRBJ2-7,NA,TRBV7-9,TRBD2
TGTGCCAGCAATAGCGGATCCACAGATACGCAGTATTTT,CASNSGSTDTQYF,TRBJ2-3,NA,TRBV28,NA
TGTGCCTGGTCACGGGCAGATCCCAGTGAAAAACTGTTTTTT,CAWSRADPSEKLFF,TRBJ1-4,NA,TRBV30,NA
TGTGCCAGCAGCTTAGTTGAGAGGGGCTACACCTTC,CASSLVERGYTF,TRBJ1-2,NA,TRBV7-9,NA
TGCGCCAGCAGCTTGGCCGGCGGGGGCACAGATACGCAGTATTTT,CASSLAGGGTDTQYF,TRBJ2-3,many,TRBV5-1,NA
TGTGCCAGTAGTATGTGGGGGGGGAAACAGAGCTCCTACGAGCAGTACTTC,CASSMWGGKQSSYEQYF,TRBJ2-7,NA,TRBV19,TRBD2
TGTGCCTGGGACAGGGGGCTCGGGTATGGCTACACCTTC,CAWDRGLGYGYTF,TRBJ1-2,NA,TRBV30,TRBD1
TGTGCCAGTAGAGACAGGGATTATAGCTACGAGCAGTACTTC,CASRDRDYSYEQYF,TRBJ2-7,NA,TRBV19,TRBD1
TGTGCCAGCAAATTTAGTCGGGAGGGCGAGCAGTACTTC,CASKFSREGEQYF,TRBJ2-7,NA,TRBV6-6,TRBD2
TGTGCCAGCTGCCCCAGACAGGGGAGCACAGATACGCAGTATTTT,CASCPRQGSTDTQYF,TRBJ2-3,NA,TRBV18,TRBD1
TGCGCCAGCAGTGAGTCGCGGAATGAGCAGTTCTTC,CASSESRNEQFF,TRBJ2-1,once,TRBV10-2,NA
TGCGCCAGCAGCCACGGGCCTGGAAACACCATATATTTT,CASSHGPGNTIYF,TRBJ1-3,NA,TRBV4-1,NA
TGTGCCAGCTTCCCAGAGTGGGTACCCAGCTCCTATAATTCACCCCTCCACTTT,CASFPEWVPSSYNSPLHF,TRBJ1-6,NA,TRBV27,NA
TGTGCCAGCAGCCAAATTAGACTAGCGGGGAAACTCAATCGGAATGAGCAGTTCTTC,CASSQIRLAGKLNRNEQFF,TRBJ2-1,NA,TRBV4-2,TRBD2
TGTGCCAGCAGCCCCAGACAGTGGATGGGGCTGTTTTTT,CASSPRQWMGLFF,TRBJ1-4,NA,TRBV6-5,NA
TGTGCCAGCAGCCCTGGGCTCGGCTCCTCTAACTATGGCTACACCTTC,CASSPGLGSSNYGYTF,TRBJ1-2,NA,TRBV5-4,NA
TGCGCCAGCAGTCTTCCCGCTGGTGTGGGGACAGATACGCAGTATTTT,CASSLPAGVGTDTQYF,TRBJ2-3,NA,TRBV5-1,NA
TGTGCCAGCAGCTTCGGAGGGACCAGCGGTTATGAGACCCAGTACTTC,CASSFGGTSGYETQYF,TRBJ2-5,NA,TRBV5-8,NA
TGTGCCAGCAGTTACTCGATTGGAAACACCATATATTTT,CASSYSIGNTIYF,TRBJ1-3,few,TRBV6-5,NA
TGTGCCAGCAGCCTAACAGGGGCGGACATTCAGTACTTC,CASSLTGADIQYF,TRBJ2-4,NA,TRBV7-3,TRBD1
TGTGCCAGCAGCCAACCCGGGACAGGGCACGGCTACACCTTC,CASSQPGTGHGYTF,TRBJ1-2,NA,TRBV25-1,TRBD1
TGTGCCAGCCGGGGACAGAGCAATCAGCCCCAGCATTTT,CASRGQSNQPQHF,TRBJ1-5,few,TRBV2,TRBD1
TGCGCCAGCAGCTTGGTAGAACAGGCGAGCTCTGGAAACACCATATATTTT,CASSLVEQASSGNTIYF,TRBJ1-3,NA,TRBV5-1,NA
TGTGCCAGCACCACCGGGTATGAGCCACGCACAGATACGCAGTATTTT,CASTTGYEPRTDTQYF,TRBJ2-3,once,TRBV21-1,NA
TGTGCCAGCTGTATGGGAGGGGAGAACACTGAAGCTTTCTTT,CASCMGGENTEAFF,TRBJ1-1,NA,TRBV9,NA
TGTGCCAGCAGTCCCAGACAGGGGACCCACAATGAGCAGTTCTTC,CASSPRQGTHNEQFF,TRBJ2-1,NA,TRBV27,TRBD1
TGTGCCAGCAGTGAAGCGCGACTGTCATCCTACGAGCAGTACTTC,CASSEARLSSYEQYF,TRBJ2-7,NA,TRBV2,NA
TGTGCCTGGAGTGTTGGGTCAGGGGGCATTTACGAGCAGTACTTC,CAWSVGSGGIYEQYF,TRBJ2-7,NA,TRBV30,TRBD1
TGTGCCAGCAGCTCTGAGACCGCGAGAACCTTC,CASSSETARTF,TRBJ1-2,NA,TRBV7-9,NA
TGTGCCAGCAGCTCACAAGGGGTGAGTGAGCAGTACTTC,CASSSQGVSEQYF,TRBJ2-7,NA,TRBV7-9,NA
TGTGCCAGCAGTTACGGCGCAGGGACGCGCACAGATACGCAGTATTTT,CASSYGAGTRTDTQYF,TRBJ2-3,NA,TRBV6-5,NA
TGTGCCATCAGTGAGTCGTTAGCGGGAGGATGGCAGTTCTTC,CAISESLAGGWQFF,TRBJ2-1,NA,TRBV10-3,TRBD2
TGTGCCAGCATCCGCGGGGGGGGCTCTAATGAGCAGTTCTTC,CASIRGGGSNEQFF,TRBJ2-1,NA,TRBV2,TRBD2
TGTGCCAGCAGTGTGTACAGGCGAACCGGGGAGCTGTTTTTT,CASSVYRRTGELFF,TRBJ2-2,NA,TRBV2,NA
TGCAGCTTCAGACAGGGAACCTATGGCTACACCTTC,CSFRQGTYGYTF,TRBJ1-2,NA,TRBV29-1,TRBD1
TGTGCCAGCAGCCATGAAAGAAGTTTAGCGGGGGAGACCCAGTACTTC,CASSHERSLAGETQYF,TRBJ2-5,NA,TRBV4-2,TRBD2
TGTGCCAGCACTCGGTGGGGGGCCAGGGCAGATACGCAGTATTTT,CASTRWGARADTQYF,TRBJ2-3,NA,TRBV6-5,NA
TGCAGCGTTGGACAGGGCGACGACGAGCAGTACTTC,CSVGQGDDEQYF,TRBJ2-7,NA,TRBV29-1,TRBD1
TGTGCCATCAGTGTTGACCGGGACATCTCCTACGAGCAGTACTTC,CAISVDRDISYEQYF,TRBJ2-7,NA,TRBV10-3,NA
TGTGCCATCAGACCTCGACTAGCGGGGGGGACCGGCACAGATACGCAGTATTTT,CAIRPRLAGGTGTDTQYF,TRBJ2-3,once,TRBV10-3,TRBD2
TGTGCCAGTAGGGATAGACAGTCGGTTCCTTATAGCAATCAGCCCCAGCATTTT,CASRDRQSVPYSNQPQHF,TRBJ1-5,NA,TRBV19,NA
TGTGCCATCAGTGAGTTGGGCGGAATCTCCTACAATGAGCAGTTCTTC,CAISELGGISYNEQFF,TRBJ2-1,NA,TRBV10-3,NA
TGCAGCGTTGCTATGACTAGCGGGGTAGGAGAGACCCAGTACTTC,CSVAMTSGVGETQYF,TRBJ2-5,NA,TRBV29-1,TRBD2